The sequence of this T cell receptor beta chain was determined in a study of blood T cell repertoires in COVID-19. Looking at the study overall: Samples taken during acute and convalescent COVID-19 were collected in the United States, Italy and Spain. The cDNA or gDNA used as material had been derived from T cells, B-cell-depleted T cells, or PBMCs.

The CDR3 is 17 residues long. Trimming left V 2 bases short and J 2 bases short, with 19 bases between. Germline V gives CDR1 SGHAT, CDR2 FQNNGV. Those enrolled, adults aged about 18 to 95 years, came from about two dozen US areas. Original data processing: Reference gene primers were amplified, and this amplification served to estimate nucleated cell counts. Method: immunoSEQ multiplex PCR; TCRdb's copy keeps in-frame clones and lacks some. D and trimming were read from the DNA, whereas the V and J calls and clone size are those reported in that table. The sample contains hundreds of thousands of clones, around 89% of which appear only once.

The chain uses TRBV11-2 and TRBJ2-7, with D possibly being TRBD2 (6 bases). The source material was PBMCs or T cells enriched from blood (not recorded which). The receptor comes from a man in his forties or fifties who had recovered from COVID-19. CDR3 nucleotide sequence: TGTGCCAGCAGCTTATCCTTGGGATCTCCGGGGGCCTACGAGCAGTACTTC. It encodes CASSLSLGSPGAYEQYF. Complete variable domain (other parts from reference TRBV11-2 and TRBJ2-7): EAGVAQSPRYKIIEKRQSVAFWCNPISGHATLYWYQQILGQGPKLLIQFQNNGVVDDSQLPKDRFSAERLKGVDSTLKIQPAKLEDSAVYLCASSLSLGSPGAYEQYFGPGTRLTVT.